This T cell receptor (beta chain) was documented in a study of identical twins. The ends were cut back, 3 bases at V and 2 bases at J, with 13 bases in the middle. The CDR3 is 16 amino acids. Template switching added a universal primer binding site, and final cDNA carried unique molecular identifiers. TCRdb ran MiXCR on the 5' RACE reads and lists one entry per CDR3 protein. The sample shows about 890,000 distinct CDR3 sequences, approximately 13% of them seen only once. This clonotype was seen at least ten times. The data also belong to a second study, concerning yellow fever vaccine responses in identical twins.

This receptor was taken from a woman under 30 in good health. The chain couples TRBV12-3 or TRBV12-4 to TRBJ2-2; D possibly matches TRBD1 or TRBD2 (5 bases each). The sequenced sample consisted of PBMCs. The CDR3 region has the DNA TGTGCCAGCAGTTTCGGTCGGGGCTTAAACACCGGGGAGCTGTTTTTT. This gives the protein CASSFGRGLNTGELFF.